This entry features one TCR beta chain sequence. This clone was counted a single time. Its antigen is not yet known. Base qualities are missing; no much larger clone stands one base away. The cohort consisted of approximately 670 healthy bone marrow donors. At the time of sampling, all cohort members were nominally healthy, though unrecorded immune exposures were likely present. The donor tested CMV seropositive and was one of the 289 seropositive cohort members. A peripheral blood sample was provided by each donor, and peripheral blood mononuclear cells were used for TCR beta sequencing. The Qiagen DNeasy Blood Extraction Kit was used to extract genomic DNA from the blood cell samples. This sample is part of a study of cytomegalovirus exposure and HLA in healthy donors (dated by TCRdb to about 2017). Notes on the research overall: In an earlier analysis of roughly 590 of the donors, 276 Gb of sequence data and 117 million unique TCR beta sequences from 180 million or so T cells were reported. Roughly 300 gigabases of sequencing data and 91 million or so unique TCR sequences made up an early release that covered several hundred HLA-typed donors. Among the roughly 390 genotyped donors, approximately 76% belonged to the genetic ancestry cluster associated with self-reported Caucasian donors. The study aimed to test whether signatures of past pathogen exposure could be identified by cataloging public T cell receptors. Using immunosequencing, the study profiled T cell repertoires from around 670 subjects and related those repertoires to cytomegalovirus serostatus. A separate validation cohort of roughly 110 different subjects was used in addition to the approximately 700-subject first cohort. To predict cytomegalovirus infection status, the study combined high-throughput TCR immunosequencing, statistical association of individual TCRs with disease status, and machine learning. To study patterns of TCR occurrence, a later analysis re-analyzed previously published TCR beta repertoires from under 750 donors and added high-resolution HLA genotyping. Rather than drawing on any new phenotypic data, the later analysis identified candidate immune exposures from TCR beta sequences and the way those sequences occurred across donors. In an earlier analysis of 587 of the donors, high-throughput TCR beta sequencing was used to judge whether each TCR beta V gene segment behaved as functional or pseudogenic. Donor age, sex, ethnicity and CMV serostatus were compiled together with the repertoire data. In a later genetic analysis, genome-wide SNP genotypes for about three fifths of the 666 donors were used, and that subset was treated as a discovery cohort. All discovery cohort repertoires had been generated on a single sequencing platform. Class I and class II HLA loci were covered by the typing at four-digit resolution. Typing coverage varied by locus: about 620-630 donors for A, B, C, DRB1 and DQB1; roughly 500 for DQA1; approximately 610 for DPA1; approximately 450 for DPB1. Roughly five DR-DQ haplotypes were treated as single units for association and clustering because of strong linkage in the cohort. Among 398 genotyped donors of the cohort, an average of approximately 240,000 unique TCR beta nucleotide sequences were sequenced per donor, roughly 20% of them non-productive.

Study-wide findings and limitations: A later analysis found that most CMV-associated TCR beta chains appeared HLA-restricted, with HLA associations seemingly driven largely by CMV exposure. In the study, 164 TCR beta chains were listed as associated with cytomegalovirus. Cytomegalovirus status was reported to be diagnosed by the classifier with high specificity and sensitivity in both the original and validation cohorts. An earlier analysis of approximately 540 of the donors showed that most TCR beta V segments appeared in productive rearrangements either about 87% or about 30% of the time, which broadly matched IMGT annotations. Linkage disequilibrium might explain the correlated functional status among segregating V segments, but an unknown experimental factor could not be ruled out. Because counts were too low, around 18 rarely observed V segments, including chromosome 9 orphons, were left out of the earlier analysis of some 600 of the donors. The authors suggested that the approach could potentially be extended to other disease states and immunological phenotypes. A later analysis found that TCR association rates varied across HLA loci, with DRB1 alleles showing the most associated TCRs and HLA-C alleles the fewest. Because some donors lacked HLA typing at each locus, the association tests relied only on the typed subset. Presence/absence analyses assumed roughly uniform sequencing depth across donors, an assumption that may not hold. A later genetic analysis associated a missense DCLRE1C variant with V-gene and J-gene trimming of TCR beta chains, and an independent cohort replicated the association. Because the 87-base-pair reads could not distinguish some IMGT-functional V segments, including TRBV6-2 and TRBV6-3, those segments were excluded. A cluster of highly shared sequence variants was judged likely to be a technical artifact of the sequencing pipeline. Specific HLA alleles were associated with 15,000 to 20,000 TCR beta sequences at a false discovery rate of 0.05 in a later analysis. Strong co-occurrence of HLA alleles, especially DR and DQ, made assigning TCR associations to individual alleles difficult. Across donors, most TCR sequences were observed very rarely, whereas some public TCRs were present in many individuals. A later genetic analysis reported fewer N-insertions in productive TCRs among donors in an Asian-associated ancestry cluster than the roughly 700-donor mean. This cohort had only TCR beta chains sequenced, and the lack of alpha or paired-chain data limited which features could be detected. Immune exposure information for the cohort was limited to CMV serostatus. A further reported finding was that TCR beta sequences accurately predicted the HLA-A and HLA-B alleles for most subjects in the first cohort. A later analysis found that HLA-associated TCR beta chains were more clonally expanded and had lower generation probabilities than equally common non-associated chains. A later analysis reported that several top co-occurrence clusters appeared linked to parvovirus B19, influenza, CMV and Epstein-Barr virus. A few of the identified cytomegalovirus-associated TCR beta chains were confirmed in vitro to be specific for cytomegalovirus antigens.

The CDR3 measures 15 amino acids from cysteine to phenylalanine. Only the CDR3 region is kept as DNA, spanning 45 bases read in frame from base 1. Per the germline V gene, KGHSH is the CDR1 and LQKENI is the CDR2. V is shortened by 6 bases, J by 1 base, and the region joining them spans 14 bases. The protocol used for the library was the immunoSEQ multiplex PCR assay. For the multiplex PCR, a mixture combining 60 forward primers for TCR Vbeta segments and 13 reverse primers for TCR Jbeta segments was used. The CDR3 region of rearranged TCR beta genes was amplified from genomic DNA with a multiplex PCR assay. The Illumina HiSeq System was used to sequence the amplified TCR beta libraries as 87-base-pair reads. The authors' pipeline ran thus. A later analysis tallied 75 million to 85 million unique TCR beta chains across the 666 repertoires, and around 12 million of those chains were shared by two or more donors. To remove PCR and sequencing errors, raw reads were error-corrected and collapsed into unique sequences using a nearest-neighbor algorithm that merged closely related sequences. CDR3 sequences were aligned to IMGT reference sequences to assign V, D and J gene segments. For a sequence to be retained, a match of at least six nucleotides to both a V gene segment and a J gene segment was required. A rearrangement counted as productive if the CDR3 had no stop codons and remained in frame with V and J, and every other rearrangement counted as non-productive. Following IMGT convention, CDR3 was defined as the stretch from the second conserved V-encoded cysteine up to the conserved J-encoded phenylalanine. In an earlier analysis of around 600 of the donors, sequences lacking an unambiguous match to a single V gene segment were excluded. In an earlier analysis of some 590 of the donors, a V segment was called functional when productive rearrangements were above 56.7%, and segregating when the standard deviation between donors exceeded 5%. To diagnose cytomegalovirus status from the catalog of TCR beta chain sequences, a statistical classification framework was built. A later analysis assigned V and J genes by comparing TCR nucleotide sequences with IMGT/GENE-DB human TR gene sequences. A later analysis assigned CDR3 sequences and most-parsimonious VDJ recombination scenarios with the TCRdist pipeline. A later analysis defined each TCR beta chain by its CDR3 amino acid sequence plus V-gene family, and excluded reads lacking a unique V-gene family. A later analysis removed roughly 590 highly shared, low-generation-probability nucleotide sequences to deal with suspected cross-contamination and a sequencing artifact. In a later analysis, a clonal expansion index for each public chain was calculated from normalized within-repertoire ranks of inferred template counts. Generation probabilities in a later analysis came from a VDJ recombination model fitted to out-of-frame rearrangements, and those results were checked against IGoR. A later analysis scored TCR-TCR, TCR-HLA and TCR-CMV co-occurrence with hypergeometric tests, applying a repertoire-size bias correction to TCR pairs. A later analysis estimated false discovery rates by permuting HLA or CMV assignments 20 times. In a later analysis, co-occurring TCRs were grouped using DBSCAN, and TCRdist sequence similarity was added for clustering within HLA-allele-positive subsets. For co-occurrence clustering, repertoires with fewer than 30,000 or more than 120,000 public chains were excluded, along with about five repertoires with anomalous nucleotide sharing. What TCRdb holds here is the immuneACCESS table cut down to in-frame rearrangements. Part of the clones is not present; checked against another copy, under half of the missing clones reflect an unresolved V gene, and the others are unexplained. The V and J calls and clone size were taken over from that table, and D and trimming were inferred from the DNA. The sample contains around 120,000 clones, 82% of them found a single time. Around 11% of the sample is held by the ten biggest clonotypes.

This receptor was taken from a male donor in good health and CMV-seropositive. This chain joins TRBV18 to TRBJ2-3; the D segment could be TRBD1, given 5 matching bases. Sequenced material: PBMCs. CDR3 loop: CASSTQQGGTDTQYF. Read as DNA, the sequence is TGTGCCAGCTCGACCCAGCAGGGTGGCACAGATACGCAGTATTTT.